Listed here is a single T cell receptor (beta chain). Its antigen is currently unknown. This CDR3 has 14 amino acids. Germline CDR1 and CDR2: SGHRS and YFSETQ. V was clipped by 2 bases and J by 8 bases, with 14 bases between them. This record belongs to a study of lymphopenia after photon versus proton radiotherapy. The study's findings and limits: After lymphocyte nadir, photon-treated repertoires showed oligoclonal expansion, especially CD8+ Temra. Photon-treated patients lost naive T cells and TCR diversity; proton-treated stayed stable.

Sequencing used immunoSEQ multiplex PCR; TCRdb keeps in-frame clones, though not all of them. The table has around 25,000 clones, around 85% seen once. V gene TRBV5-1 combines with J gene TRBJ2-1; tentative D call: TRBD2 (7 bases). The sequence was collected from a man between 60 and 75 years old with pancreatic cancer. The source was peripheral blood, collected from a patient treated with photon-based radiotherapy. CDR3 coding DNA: TGCGCCAGCAGCTTTGGGGGGGCCCTTTATGAGCAGTTCTTC. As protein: CASSFGGALYEQFF.